The present T cell receptor beta chain was sequenced within a study of blood T cell repertoires in COVID-19. At the level of the study: T cells, B-cell-depleted T cells, or PBMCs provided the cDNA or gDNA that served as material.

Only in-frame clones appear in the TCRdb table, and some are missing; sequencing was by immunoSEQ multiplex PCR. The data contain hundreds of thousands of clones, approximately 91% of them seen just once; the ten biggest clones take up around 1%. The study recruited people aged roughly 18 to 100 years across about two dozen US areas. Participants' own reports of clinical history determined their cohort assignment. Two negative PCRs, clearance, or symptom resolution were required of recovered Cohort 3 donors. Trimming took 4 bases from V and 2 from J, leaving 30 bases between them. The CDR3 has 20 amino acids.

The receptor comes from a woman aged 25 to 39 who had recovered from COVID-19. The chain uses TRBV5-3 and TRBJ1-1; D possibly corresponds to TRBD1 (6 bases). TRBV5-3 is an ORF for which the function is uncertain. Sequenced sample: PBMCs or T cells enriched from blood (not recorded which). This chain's CDR3 is CARSPISPTISGESNTEAFF. The CDR3 bases are TGTGCCAGAAGCCCCATCTCGCCAACTATTTCAGGGGAATCAAACACTGAAGCTTTCTTT.